The next 15 T cell receptor delta chains were all read from a single sample in a study of gamma-delta T cells after stem cell transplantation. TCRdb re-identified clones in the RT-PCR reads via CATT. The table shows thousands of delta-chain clones, with about 1.8% occurring only once. The sample taken for sequencing was gamma-delta T cells. The receptors derive from a human donor. It is not recorded whose cells these are; they may come from a transplant donor.

This clone is termed medium-sized. With only one base between it and a far larger clone, this is likely a read error. The CDR3 DNA reads as TGTGCCTGTGACAAAGTGGGGGCTCCAGTTGCGACCGATAAACTCATCTTT. Amino acids: CACDKVGAPVATDKLIF. The chain recombines TRDV2 with TRDJ1, with D perhaps TRDD3 (6 bases). The germline V and J ends were trimmed by 2 bases and 2 bases, with 20 bases remaining between them. Germline lookup yields CDR1 GEAIGNYY and CDR2 EKD. The CDR3 totals 17 residues.

With respect to this clone: This sequence is one base from a far larger clone and is likely a read error. Other DNA sequences in the sample encode the same CDR3. This chain uses TRDV2 with TRDJ1; D not certain. CDR3 length: 13 residues. Trimming took off 3 bases at V and 5 bases at J, with 12 bases between the two ends. Germline V gene data show CDR1 as GEAIGNYY and CDR2 as EKD. CDR3 in amino acids: CACDPLKADKLIF. In DNA form, the CDR3 reads TGTGCCTGTGACCCTTTAAAGGCTGATAAACTCATCTTT.

Only a few counts were recorded for this clone. The protein given by TCRdb reflects a much larger clone and differs at residues 8 and 9 from this DNA's translation, likely from a read error; the protein shown is the DNA's translation. V and J are TRDV2 and TRDJ1, with a possible D match to TRDD3 (5 bases). V lost 2 bases and J lost 2, with 20 bases in between. Germline V lookup: CDR1 GEAIGNYY, CDR2 EKD. The CDR3 contains 17 residues. CDR3 in amino acids: CACDKVGTSVVTDKLIF. The CDR3 DNA reads TGTGCCTGTGACAAAGTGGGGACTTCAGTTGTGACCGATAAACTCATCTTT.

The sample holds a few counts of this clone. The TCRdb record carries a much larger clone's protein, which differs from this DNA's translation at residues 8 and 9; a read error is the likely cause, and the protein listed here is the DNA translation. The sample holds other DNA sequences that translate to the same CDR3. This chain joins TRDV2 and TRDJ1; D gene uncertain. With 1 base removed from V and 0 bases from J, the gap between germline ends came to 11 bases. The CDR3 sequence is 15 residues long. Germline loops: CDR1 GEAIGNYY, CDR2 EKD. The CDR3 DNA sequence: TGTGCCTGTGACACGGTCGGGGCGTACACCGATAAACTCATCTTT. Protein: CACDTVGAYTDKLIF.

Within the sample, this clone is medium-sized (0.01 to 0.1%). A single base is all that separates this from a far larger clone, so a read error is likely. The identical CDR3 is also encoded by other nucleotide sequences in the sample. The chain recombines TRDV2 with TRDJ1; D not resolved. Deletions cut 0 bases from V and 0 bases from J, with 16 bases between. The CDR3 spans 17 residues. Germline CDR1 reads GEAIGNYY; CDR2 reads EKD. CDR3 protein: CACDTVGVGLYTDKLIF. The CDR3 nucleotides are TGTGCCTGTGACACCGTCGGGGTCGGATTATACACCGATAAACTCATCTTT.

This clone was counted a few times. A far larger clone lies a single base away; this is likely a read error. Other DNA sequences within the sample encode an identical CDR3. The chain has TRDV2 and TRDJ1, with 11 bases matching TRDD3. Per the germline V gene, CDR1 is GEAIGNYY and CDR2 is EKD. V shed 7 bases, J shed 0 bases, and the junction held 12 bases outside the gene matches. CDR3 length equals 17 residues. DNA of the CDR3: TGTGCCTGCGACGTACTGGGGGATAGGGAGTACACCGATAAACTCATCTTT. This sequence encodes CACDVLGDREYTDKLIF.

Note on this clone: The TCRdb protein comes from a much larger clone and disagrees with this DNA's translation at residue 3, likely due to a read error; the protein given here is derived from the DNA. The rearrangement uses TRDV2 and TRDJ1, with TRDD3 identical over 8 bases. The germline gives CDR1 GEAIGNYY, CDR2 EKD. The CDR3 contains 19 residues. CDR3 DNA sequence: TGTGCCCGTGACCCCCTTGATGGGGGATTCCCCCCTGGAACCGATAAACTCATCTTT. Translated: CARDPLDGGFPPGTDKLIF.

This clone was detected many times. This probably arose from a read error, given a far larger clone one base away. This chain connects TRDV2 to TRDJ3; 10 positions match TRDD3. The germline V gene encodes CDR1 GEAIGNYY and CDR2 EKD. V shed 2 bases, J shed 2 bases, and the junction held 5 bases outside the gene matches. This CDR3 contains 18 residues. The CDR3 DNA sequence: TGTGCCTGTGACATGCTGGGGGATAGTACCTGGGACACCCGACAGATGTTTTTC. Translating gives CACDMLGDSTWDTRQMFF.

Relative to its sample, this clone is large. The same CDR3 also results from other DNA sequences found in this sample. V is TRDV2 and J is TRDJ1, with 11 bases that match TRDD3. J gave up 2 bases and V 0 bases, and 31 bases lay outside the gene matches. Germline loops: CDR1 GEAIGNYY, CDR2 EKD. CDR3 size: 25 residues. CDR3 sequence (DNA): TGTGCCTGTGACACCTTAAATCCTCCCATACTGGGGGATAAGGGACCAGACCGTATGACCGATAAACTCATCTTT. Residues: CACDTLNPPILGDKGPDRMTDKLIF.

This clone was recorded many times. With only one base between it and a far larger clone, this is likely a read error. This rearrangement joins TRDV2 to TRDJ1; a possible D gene is TRDD2 (5 bases). This CDR3 is built from 17 residues. From germline, CDR1 is GEAIGNYY and CDR2 EKD. The CDR3 protein is CACGTLSSLTSGDKLIF. DNA for the CDR3: TGTGCCTGTGGCACCCTCTCTTCCCTCACTTCGGGGGATAAACTCATCTTT.

In regard to this clone: TCRdb records a much larger clone's protein for this DNA, with a difference at residue 13 that likely arises from a read error; the protein given is the translation of the DNA. The J gene is TRDJ1, the V gene TRDV2, with 7 positions matching TRDD3. The CDR3 has 17 amino acids. Germline-derived CDR1 and CDR2 are GEAIGNYY and EKD. The CDR3 coding sequence is TGTGCCTGTGACACGGTGGGGGACCCCGAGGACACCTATAAACTCATCTTT. Amino acids: CACDTVGDPEDTYKLIF.

The V gene is TRDV2, the J gene TRDJ3; 13 bases map to TRDD3. Germline values: CDR1 GEAIGNYY, CDR2 EKD. The junction had 13 bases not matched to a gene; V was cut back by 0 bases and J by 0 bases. The CDR3 runs 23 residues. This CDR3 is CACDTVLGDTRKRSSWDTRQMFF. Here the CDR3 DNA reads TGTGCCTGTGACACCGTACTGGGGGATACGCGGAAAAGAAGCTCCTGGGACACCCGACAGATGTTTTTC.

This clone was seen only a few times. This probably arose from a read error, given a far larger clone one base away. This CDR3 is also generated by other DNA sequences in the sample. The chain employs TRDV2 and TRDJ1; 11 positions agree with TRDD3. The CDR3 sequence is 19 residues long. CDR1 is GEAIGNYY, CDR2 EKD, per germline. V shed 3 bases, J shed 0 bases, and the junction held 14 bases outside the gene matches. The CDR3 DNA follows: TGTGCCTGTGACCCGGTGCTGGGGGATACACAGTTGTACACCGATAAACTCATCTTT. The encoded protein is CACDPVLGDTQLYTDKLIF.

This clone came up a few times. Only one base separates this from a far larger clonotype, so it likely reflects a read error. In the same sample, other DNA sequences code for this CDR3. The V and J genes are TRDV2 and TRDJ1, with D perhaps matching TRDD3 (6 bases). CDR3 length: 19 residues. Germline V gives CDR1 GEAIGNYY, CDR2 EKD. CDR3 amino acids: CACDTLLPTRGSRPDKLIF. The CDR3 nucleotides are TGTGCCTGCGACACTCTGCTTCCAACCCGGGGATCTCGTCCCGATAAACTCATCTTT.

The chain is built from TRDV2 and TRDJ1; TRDD3 matches at 13 bases. Germline loops: CDR1 GEAIGNYY, CDR2 EKD. The CDR3 has 15 amino acids. V trimming: 3 bases; J trimming: 3 bases; junction bases outside the gene matches: 3. The CDR3 is CACDVLGDTADKLIF. The CDR3 DNA sequence: TGTGCCTGTGACGTACTGGGGGATACGGCCGATAAACTCATCTTT.